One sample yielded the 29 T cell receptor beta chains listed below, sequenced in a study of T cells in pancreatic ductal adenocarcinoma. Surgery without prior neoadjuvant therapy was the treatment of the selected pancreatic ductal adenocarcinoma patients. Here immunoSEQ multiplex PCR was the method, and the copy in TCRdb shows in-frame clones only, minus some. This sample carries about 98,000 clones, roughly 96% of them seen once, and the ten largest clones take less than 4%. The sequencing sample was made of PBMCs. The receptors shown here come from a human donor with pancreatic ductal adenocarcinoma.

CDR3 DNA sequence: TGTGCCAGCAGCTTAGCGTTTCTCGAGACCCAGTACTTC. Translated, it gives CASSLAFLETQYF. The J gene is TRBJ2-5, the V gene TRBV7-2; D gene unclear. V lost 0 bases to trimming and J lost 5 bases, with 7 bases between them. In germline, CDR1 is SGHTA, CDR2 FQGNSA. This CDR3 contains 13 residues.

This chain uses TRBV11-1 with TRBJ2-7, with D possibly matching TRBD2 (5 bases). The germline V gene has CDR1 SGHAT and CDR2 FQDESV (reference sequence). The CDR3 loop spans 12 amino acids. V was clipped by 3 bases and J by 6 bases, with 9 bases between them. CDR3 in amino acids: CASSFAGLEQYF. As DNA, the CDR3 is TGTGCCAGCAGCTTTGCGGGTCTCGAGCAGTACTTC.

DNA of the CDR3: TGTGCCAGCTCGGGACAGGGGAACACTGAAGCTTTCTTT. It is translated as CASSGQGNTEAFF. The chain joins TRBV18 to TRBJ1-1; 9 bases match TRBD1. V was clipped by 6 bases and J by 1 base; unmatched bases: 0. This CDR3 has 13 residues. Germline assignment: CDR1 KGHSH and CDR2 LQKENI.

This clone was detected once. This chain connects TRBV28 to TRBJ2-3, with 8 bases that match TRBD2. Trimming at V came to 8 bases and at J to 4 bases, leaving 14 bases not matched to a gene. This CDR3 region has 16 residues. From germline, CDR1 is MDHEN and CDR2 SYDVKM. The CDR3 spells CASPPGRAGEADTQYF. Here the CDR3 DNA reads TGTGCCAGCCCTCCCGGGCGAGCGGGAGAGGCAGATACGCAGTATTTT.

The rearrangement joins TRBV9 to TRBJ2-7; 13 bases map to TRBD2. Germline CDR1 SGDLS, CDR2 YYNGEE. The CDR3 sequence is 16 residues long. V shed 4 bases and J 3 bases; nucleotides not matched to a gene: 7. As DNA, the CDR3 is TGTGCCAGCAGCCCGACCGGGACTAGCGGGATCTACGAGCAGTACTTC. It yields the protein CASSPTGTSGIYEQYF.

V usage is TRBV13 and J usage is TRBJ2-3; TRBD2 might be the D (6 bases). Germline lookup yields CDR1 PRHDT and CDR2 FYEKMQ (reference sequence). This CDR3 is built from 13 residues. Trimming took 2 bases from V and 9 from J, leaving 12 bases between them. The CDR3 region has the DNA TGTGCCAGCAGCTTACTAGCGACTGGGACGCAGTATTTT. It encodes CASSLLATGTQYF.

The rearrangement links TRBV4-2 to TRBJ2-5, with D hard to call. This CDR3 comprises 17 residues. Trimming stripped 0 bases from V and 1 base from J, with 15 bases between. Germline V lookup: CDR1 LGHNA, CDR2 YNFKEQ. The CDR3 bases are TGTGCCAGCAGCCAAGACGGAGAGCGTCTGGTCCAAGAGACCCAGTACTTC. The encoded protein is CASSQDGERLVQETQYF.

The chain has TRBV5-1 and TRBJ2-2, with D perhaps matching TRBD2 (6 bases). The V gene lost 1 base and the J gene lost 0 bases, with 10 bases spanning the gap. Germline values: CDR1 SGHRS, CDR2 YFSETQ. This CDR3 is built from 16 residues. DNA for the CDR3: TGCGCCAGCAGCTTGTTTGGGACTCCGAACACCGGGGAGCTGTTTTTT. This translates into CASSLFGTPNTGELFF.

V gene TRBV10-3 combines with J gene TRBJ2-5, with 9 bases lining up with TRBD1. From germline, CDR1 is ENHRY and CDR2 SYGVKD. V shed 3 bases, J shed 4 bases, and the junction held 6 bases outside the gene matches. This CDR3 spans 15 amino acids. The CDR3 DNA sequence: TGTGCCATCAGTGACCCGGGACAGGGTAGAGAGACCCAGTACTTC. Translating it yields CAISDPGQGRETQYF.

The CDR3 reads CASSFILGEGRGYTF. CDR3 nucleotides: TGTGCCAGCAGTTTTATATTGGGGGAGGGTCGGGGCTACACCTTC. The chain uses TRBV28 and TRBJ1-2; TRBD1 might be the D (5 bases). CDR3 size: 15 residues. V was shortened by 3 bases and J by 8 bases, with 19 bases between the two germline ends. Per the germline V gene, CDR1 is MDHEN and CDR2 is SYDVKM.

CDR3 bases: TGTGCCAGCAAGAGGCCCGGAACCTACGAGCAGTACTTC. Its protein product is CASKRPGTYEQYF. The chain combines TRBV2 with TRBJ2-7, with D hard to call. The CDR3 loop spans 13 amino acids. V lost 7 bases, J lost 2 bases, and 12 bases lay in between. Germline CDR1 and CDR2: SNHLY and FYNNEI. Drawing the rest from reference TRBV2 and TRBJ2-7, the complete variable domain is EPEVTQTPSHQVTQMGQEVILRCVPISNHLYFYWYRQILGQKVEFLVSFYNNEISEKSEIFDDQFSVERPDGSNFTLKIRSTKLEDSAMYFCASKRPGTYEQYFGPGTRLTVT.

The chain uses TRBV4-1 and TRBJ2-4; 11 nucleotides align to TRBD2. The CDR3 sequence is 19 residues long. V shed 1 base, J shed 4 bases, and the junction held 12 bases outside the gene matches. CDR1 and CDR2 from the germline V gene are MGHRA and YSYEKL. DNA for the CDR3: TGCGCCAGCAGCCAAGGTATAGCGGGAGGGCCGGGGTCGAAAAACATTCAGTACTTC. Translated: CASSQGIAGGPGSKNIQYF.

The CDR3: CASNPIAFLYEQYF. CDR3 bases: TGTGCCAGCAACCCGATAGCGTTTTTGTACGAGCAGTACTTC. The chain employs TRBV6-1 and TRBJ2-7, with a possible D match to TRBD2 (5 bases). Trimming left V 7 bases short and J 4 bases short, with 17 bases between. This CDR3 spans 14 amino acids. CDR1 and CDR2 (germline): MNHNS, SASEGT.

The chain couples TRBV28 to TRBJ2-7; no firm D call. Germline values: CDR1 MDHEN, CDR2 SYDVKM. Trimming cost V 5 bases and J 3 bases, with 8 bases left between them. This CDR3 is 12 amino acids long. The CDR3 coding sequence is TGTGCCAGCAGTCTTCTAGGCTACGAGCAGTACTTC. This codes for CASSLLGYEQYF.

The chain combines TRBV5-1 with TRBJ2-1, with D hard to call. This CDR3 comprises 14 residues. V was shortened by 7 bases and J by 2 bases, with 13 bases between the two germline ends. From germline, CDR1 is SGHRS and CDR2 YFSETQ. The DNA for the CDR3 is TGCGCCAGCTCCACGGTATCGACCTACAATGAGCAGTTCTTC. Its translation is CASSTVSTYNEQFF.

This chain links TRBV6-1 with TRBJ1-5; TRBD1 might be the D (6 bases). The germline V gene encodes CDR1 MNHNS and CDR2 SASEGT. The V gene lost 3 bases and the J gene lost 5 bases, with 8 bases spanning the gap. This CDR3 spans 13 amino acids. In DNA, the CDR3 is TGTGCCAGCAGTGATACAGGGTATCAGCCCCAGCATTTT. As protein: CASSDTGYQPQHF.

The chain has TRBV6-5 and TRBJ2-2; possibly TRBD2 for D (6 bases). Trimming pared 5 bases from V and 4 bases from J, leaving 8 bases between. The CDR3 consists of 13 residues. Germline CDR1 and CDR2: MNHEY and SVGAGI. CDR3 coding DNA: TGTGCCAGCAGTCGGGACTCCACCGGGGAGCTGTTTTTT. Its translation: CASSRDSTGELFF.

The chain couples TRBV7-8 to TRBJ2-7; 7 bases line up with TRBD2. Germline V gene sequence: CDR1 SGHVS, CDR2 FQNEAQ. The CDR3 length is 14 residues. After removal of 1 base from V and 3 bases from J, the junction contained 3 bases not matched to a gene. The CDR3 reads CASSLGAGVYEQYF. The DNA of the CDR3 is TGTGCCAGCAGCTTAGGGGCGGGGGTCTACGAGCAGTACTTC.

In DNA form, the CDR3 reads TGTGCCACCAGCAGAAGCGTCAATGAGCAGTTCTTC. Translation: CATSRSVNEQFF. The rearrangement uses TRBV15 and TRBJ2-1, with D unresolved. The germline V and J ends were trimmed by 2 bases and 6 bases, with 5 bases remaining between them. Germline values: CDR1 LNHNV, CDR2 YYDKDF (reference sequence). CDR3 length: 12 residues.

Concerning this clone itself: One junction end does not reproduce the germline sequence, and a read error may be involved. CDR3 sequence: CASSAGAF. The CDR3 bases are TGCGCCAGCAGCGCCGGAGCCTTC. This chain connects TRBV5-1 to TRBJ1-2; D unclear. The germline gives CDR1 SGHRS, CDR2 YFSETQ. This CDR3 has 8 residues.

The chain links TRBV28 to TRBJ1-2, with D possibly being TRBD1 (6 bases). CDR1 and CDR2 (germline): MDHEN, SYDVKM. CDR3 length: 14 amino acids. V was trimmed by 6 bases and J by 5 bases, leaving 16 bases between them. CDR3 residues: CASRQTDRRYGYTF. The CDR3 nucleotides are TGTGCCAGCAGACAAACTGACAGGAGATATGGCTACACCTTC.

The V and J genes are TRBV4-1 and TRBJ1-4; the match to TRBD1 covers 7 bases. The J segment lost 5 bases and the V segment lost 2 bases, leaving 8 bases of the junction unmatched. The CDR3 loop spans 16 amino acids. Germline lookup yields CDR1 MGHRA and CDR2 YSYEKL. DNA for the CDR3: TGCGCCAGCAGCCAACCGCGACAGGGCACAAATGAAAAACTGTTTTTT. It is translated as CASSQPRQGTNEKLFF.

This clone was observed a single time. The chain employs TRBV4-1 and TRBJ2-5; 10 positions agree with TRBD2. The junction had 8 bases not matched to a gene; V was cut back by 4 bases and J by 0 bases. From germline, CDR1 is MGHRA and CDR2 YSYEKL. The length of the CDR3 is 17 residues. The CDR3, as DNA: TGCGCCAGCAGCCGAGATTTAGCGGGGGGAAACCAAGAGACCCAGTACTTC. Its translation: CASSRDLAGGNQETQYF.

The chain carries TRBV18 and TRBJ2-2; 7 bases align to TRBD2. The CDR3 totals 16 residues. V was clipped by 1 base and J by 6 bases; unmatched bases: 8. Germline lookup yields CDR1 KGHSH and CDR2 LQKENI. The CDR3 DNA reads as TGTGCCAGCTCACCACTGGATGGCACTAGCGCCGGGGAGCTGTTTTTT. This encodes CASSPLDGTSAGELFF.

The CDR3 loop is CASSSTSGSIYEQYF. DNA of the CDR3: TGTGCCAGCTCATCTACTAGCGGCTCAATCTACGAGCAGTACTTC. This chain uses TRBV18 with TRBJ2-7; 8 nucleotides agree with TRBD2. Germline V gives CDR1 KGHSH, CDR2 LQKENI. The CDR3 extends over 15 amino acids. J gave up 3 bases and V 5 bases, and 9 bases lay outside the gene matches.

Here the CDR3 reads CASSRDRSPRGQYF. CDR3 in DNA: TGTGCCAGCAGTAGGGACAGGAGCCCCCGGGGGCAGTATTTT. J is TRBJ2-3 and V is TRBV9, with 8 bases matching TRBD1. This CDR3 spans 14 amino acids. Germline-derived CDR1 and CDR2 are SGDLS and YYNGEE. J gave up 11 bases and V 5 bases, and 13 bases lay outside the gene matches.

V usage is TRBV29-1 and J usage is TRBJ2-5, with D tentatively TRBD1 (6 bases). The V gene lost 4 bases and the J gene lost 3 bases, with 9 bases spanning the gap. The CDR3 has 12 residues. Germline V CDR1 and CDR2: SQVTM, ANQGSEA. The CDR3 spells CSVGSGEETQYF. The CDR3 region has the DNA TGCAGCGTTGGTTCAGGGGAAGAGACCCAGTACTTC.

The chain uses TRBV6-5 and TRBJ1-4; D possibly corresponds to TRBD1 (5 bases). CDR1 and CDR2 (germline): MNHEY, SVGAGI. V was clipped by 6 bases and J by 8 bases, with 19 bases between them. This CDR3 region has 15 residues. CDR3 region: CASRSRQLTEEKLFF. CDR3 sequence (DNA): TGTGCCAGCAGATCACGACAGCTGACTGAGGAAAAACTGTTTTTT.

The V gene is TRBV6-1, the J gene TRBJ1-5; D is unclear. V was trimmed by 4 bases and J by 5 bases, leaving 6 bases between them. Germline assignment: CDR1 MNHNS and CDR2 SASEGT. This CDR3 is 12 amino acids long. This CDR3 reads CASSAQYQPQHF. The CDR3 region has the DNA TGTGCCAGCAGTGCACAATATCAGCCCCAGCATTTT.